These T cell receptor beta chains were read from a single sample in a study of human T cells and chemical hapten exposure. TCRdb itself ran the RACE reads through MiXCR, one entry per CDR3 protein. The sample contains 75,000 to 80,000 distinct CDR3 sequences, around 9.4% of which appear only once. Sequencing was performed on whole blood. The source of these receptors is a female donor in good health. Some clones in this sample may be carry-over from other donors' samples. CDR3s include the opening cysteine and the closing phenylalanine or tryptophan. A D gene is named only where the DNA matches it firmly. For some rows the clone size is stated as once, few or many, or as a class when expanded; others skip it.

len	v_gene	j_gene	d_gene	abundance	CDR3nt	CDR3aa
13	TRBV20-1	TRBJ1-5	TRBD1	many	TGCAGTGCTACAAGGACAGGGCACCAGCCCCAGCATTTT	CSATRTGHQPQHF
11	TRBV7-2	TRBJ1-1	.	.	TGTGCCAGCAGCTACGCCGGTGAAGCTTTCTTT	CASSYAGEAFF
15	TRBV6-6	TRBJ2-1	.	few	TGTGCCAGCAGTCCACCGGCCCACACAGGGTTTGAGCAGTTCTTC	CASSPPAHTGFEQFF
15	TRBV27	TRBJ2-3	.	.	TGTGCCAGCAGTCGGGGGGCGCGGGGCACAGATACGCAGTATTTT	CASSRGARGTDTQYF
16	TRBV6-5	TRBJ2-7	TRBD1	.	TGTGCCAGCAGTTACCTCCCGGGACAGGGAGGCCACGAGCAGTACTTC	CASSYLPGQGGHEQYF
12	TRBV28	TRBJ1-1	.	.	TGTGCCAGCAGCACACAGGGTTCTGAAGCTTTCTTT	CASSTQGSEAFF
14	TRBV6-6	TRBJ1-1	TRBD1	few	TGTGCCAGCAGTTACTTGGGACAGGGGTTTGAAGCTTTCTTT	CASSYLGQGFEAFF
13	TRBV20-1	TRBJ1-4	TRBD1	.	TGCAGTGCTAGGACAGGGGGCAACGAAAAACTGTTTTTT	CSARTGGNEKLFF
16	TRBV21-1	TRBJ2-3	.	few	TGTGCCAGCAGCCCCAAGCGGGGTCTAAGCACAGATACGCAGTATTTT	CASSPKRGLSTDTQYF
12	TRBV4-2	TRBJ2-7	.	.	TGTGCCAGCAACCCGATTTGCGTTGGGGAGTACTTC	CASNPICVGEYF
14	TRBV14	TRBJ1-1	.	many	TGTGCCAGCAGCCAATTGCTCCGTACCCCTGAAGCTTTCTTT	CASSQLLRTPEAFF
19	TRBV4-2	TRBJ2-3	.	many	TGTGCCAGCAGCCCAACTCTCTCTCGACCCGCTTCTAGCACAGATACGCAGTATTTT	CASSPTLSRPASSTDTQYF
14	TRBV27	TRBJ2-3	.	many	TGTGCCAGCAGTTGGGACCGTAGCACAGATACGCAGTATTTT	CASSWDRSTDTQYF
12	TRBV7-9	TRBJ2-1	.	many	TGTGCCAGCAGCTTAGCGGAAGGGGCCGGGATCTTC	CASSLAEGAGIF
16	TRBV27	TRBJ2-5	TRBD1	few	TGTGCCAGCAGTCCCAATCCGACAGGGGGCGCGGGGACCCAGTACTTC	CASSPNPTGGAGTQYF
13	TRBV5-1	TRBJ1-1	.	many	TGCGCCAGCAGCTCAACAGTGGGAACTGAAGCTTTCTTT	CASSSTVGTEAFF
13	TRBV20-1	TRBJ2-5	TRBD1	.	TGCAGTGCTATCTTCCCAGGGGGCGAGACCCAGTACTTC	CSAIFPGGETQYF
17	TRBV5-1	TRBJ2-3	TRBD2	.	TGCGCCAGCAGCCCAGTCAGTGTGGCGGGGGGGCCAGATACGCAGTATTTT	CASSPVSVAGGPDTQYF
18	TRBV7-2	TRBJ2-3	TRBD2	many	TGTGCCAGCAGCTCGCAAGGGACTAGCGGGAAATACACAGATACGCAGTATTTT	CASSSQGTSGKYTDTQYF
15	TRBV4-3	TRBJ1-4	TRBD1	many	TGCGCCAGCAGCCTTACAGGGGGCAGTCTTGAAAAACTGTTTTTT	CASSLTGGSLEKLFF
14	TRBV27	TRBJ2-7	TRBD1	.	TGTGCCAGCAGTTTCGGGGACAGGGGCGACGAGCAGTACTTC	CASSFGDRGDEQYF
14	TRBV29-1	TRBJ2-1	.	few	TGCAGCGTTGAAGATCTAGGGGGAGCGGGTGAGCAGTTCTTC	CSVEDLGGAGEQFF
15	TRBV18	TRBJ1-1	.	.	TGTGCCAGCTCAACCCTTGTGAGGAGGAACACTGAAGCTTTCTTT	CASSTLVRRNTEAFF
14	TRBV7-8	TRBJ1-1	.	few	TGTGCCAGCAGCCCCACCCGGGGGAACACTGAAGCTTTCTTT	CASSPTRGNTEAFF
12	TRBV29-1	TRBJ2-3	.	few	TGCAGCGTTGTCAAGGGCCCAGATACGCAGTATTTT	CSVVKGPDTQYF
15	TRBV29-1	TRBJ2-3	.	many	TGCAGCGTTTGCGGACAGCGACCCTCGTGGGTTGCGCAGTATTTT	CSVCGQRPSWVAQYF
19	TRBV11-2	TRBJ1-3	.	many	TGTGCCAGCAGCTTAGGCTTTGTTGGACTGACGCCCTCTGGAAACACCATATATTTT	CASSLGFVGLTPSGNTIYF
14	TRBV3-1	TRBJ1-1	.	.	TGTGCCAGCAGCCAAGTCGGGGCTATCACTGAAGCTTTCTTT	CASSQVGAITEAFF
13	TRBV5-1	TRBJ1-6	TRBD1	many	TGCGCCAGCAGCCCAGGGACAGACGGACCCCTCCACTTT	CASSPGTDGPLHF
14	TRBV12-3/TRBV12-4	TRBJ1-2	.	many	TGTGCCAGCAGTTTAGAGGTGGAGATTTATGGCTACACCTTC	CASSLEVEIYGYTF
13	TRBV6-4	TRBJ2-3	.	few	TGTGCCAGCAGCGACAGTATCGCAGATACGCAGTATTTT	CASSDSIADTQYF
12	TRBV5-5	TRBJ1-3	.	.	TGTGCCAGCAGCGTCGACGGAAACACCATATATTTT	CASSVDGNTIYF
15	TRBV3-1	TRBJ1-1	.	many	TGTGCCAGCAGCCCCCAGAACTACATGAACACTGAAGCTTTCTTT	CASSPQNYMNTEAFF
13	TRBV6-5	TRBJ2-4	.	many	TGTGCCAGCAGTTACTCGACAATTACGGCTAAGTACTTC	CASSYSTITAKYF
15	TRBV7-2	TRBJ2-7	TRBD2	few	TGTGCCAGCAGCGTGACTAGCGGGGGGAGGGGCGAGCAGTACTTC	CASSVTSGGRGEQYF
15	TRBV20-1	TRBJ2-7	TRBD2	many	TGCAGTGCTAGATGGTCAGGGACTAGCGGAGGCGAGCAGTACTTC	CSARWSGTSGGEQYF
14	TRBV12-3/TRBV12-4	TRBJ2-5	.	few	TGTGCCAGCAGTTTTGCTAGCAGCCAAGAGACCCAGTACTTC	CASSFASSQETQYF
13	TRBV29-1	TRBJ2-1	.	.	TGCAGCGTTGAGGCAGGGGGAGGGAATGAGCAGTTCTTC	CSVEAGGGNEQFF
15	TRBV19	TRBJ2-3	.	many	TGTGCCAGCAGCAAGGGGGGCTTCGGAGGAGATACGCAGTATTTT	CASSKGGFGGDTQYF
16	TRBV20-1	TRBJ1-5	.	many	TGCAGTGCTAGGAGGAGGGCGGGGGGCGGCAATCAGCCCCAGCATTTT	CSARRRAGGGNQPQHF